The 25 T cell receptor beta chains in this list originate from one sample, sequenced in a study of shared clonotypes between healthy human individuals. Only in-frame clones appear in the TCRdb table, and some are missing; sequencing was by immunoSEQ multiplex PCR. The data hold hundreds of thousands of clones, with approximately 79% observed a single time. The specimen sequenced was memory CD4+ T cells sorted from blood. Subset specified: CD45RA-negative fraction. The receptors come from a man aged 30 to 45 in good health.

This clone was recorded a few times. A much larger clone sits a single nucleotide away, making a read error possible. The chain uses TRBV11-3 and TRBJ2-1; D gene uncertain. Per germline, CDR1 SGHNT and CDR2 YENEEA. Trimming stripped 0 bases from V and 9 bases from J, with 3 bases between. The CDR3 totals 11 residues. CDR3 sequence: CASSLEGEQFF. The CDR3 DNA sequence: TGTGCCAGCAGCTTAGAGGGTGAGCAGTTCTTC.

The chain carries TRBV2 and TRBJ2-2; D is ambiguous. Deletions cut 6 bases from V and 5 bases from J, with 10 bases between. Per the germline V gene, CDR1 is SNHLY and CDR2 is FYNNEI. The CDR3 consists of 13 residues. Here the CDR3 DNA reads TGTGCCAGCAGCCGACGAGGTACCGGGGAGCTGTTTTTT. This translates into CASSRRGTGELFF.

The V and J genes are TRBV9 and TRBJ1-5; 8 bases match TRBD1. The CDR3 is made up of 15 amino acids. Germline V CDR1 and CDR2: SGDLS, YYNGEE. J gave up 2 bases and V 4 bases, and 5 bases lay outside the gene matches. The CDR3 loop is CASSPEGQGNQPQHF. The CDR3 DNA follows: TGTGCCAGCAGCCCAGAGGGACAGGGCAATCAGCCCCAGCATTTT.

J is TRBJ1-1 and V is TRBV6-1; a weak D match, TRBD1 (5 bases). Trimming stripped 8 bases from V and 4 bases from J, with 14 bases between. The CDR3 length is 13 residues. From germline, CDR1 is MNHNS and CDR2 SASEGT. The CDR3 loop reads CASHWGSATEAFF. The CDR3 DNA follows: TGTGCCAGCCATTGGGGGTCGGCCACTGAAGCTTTCTTT.

This clone was observed a handful of times. The rearrangement joins TRBV5-4 to TRBJ2-5; TRBD2 aligns across 9 bases. Germline V gives CDR1 SGHNT, CDR2 YYREEE (reference sequence). The CDR3 has 15 residues. The trim removed 4 bases at V and 5 bases at J, leaving 9 bases unmatched. CDR3 region: CASSPSRGGEETQYF. The CDR3 DNA follows: TGTGCCAGCAGCCCCTCGCGCGGGGGGGAGGAGACCCAGTACTTC.

This chain joins TRBV25-1 and TRBJ2-7, with 7 bases aligning to TRBD2. The CDR3 contains 15 residues. The junction had 10 bases not matched to a gene; V was cut back by 4 bases and J by 4 bases. The germline gives CDR1 MGHDK, CDR2 SYGVNS. The CDR3 bases are TGTGCCAGCAGTGCCGGGGGAGGGTGGGGATACGAGCAGTACTTC. This sequence encodes CASSAGGGWGYEQYF.

V usage is TRBV11-2 and J usage is TRBJ2-4, with 7 bases lining up with TRBD1. Germline CDR1 is SGHAT and CDR2 is FQNNGV. The trim removed 6 bases at V and 3 bases at J, leaving 14 bases unmatched. There are 17 residues in the CDR3. CDR3 coding DNA: TGTGCCAGCAGACAGGGGATTAGTTCTGCGGGCAAAAACATTCAGTACTTC. Its translation is CASRQGISSAGKNIQYF.

CDR3 residues: CASSLLAEREKAETQYF. For the CDR3, the DNA is TGTGCCAGCAGCTTGTTAGCCGAGCGGGAGAAGGCAGAGACCCAGTACTTC. This rearrangement joins TRBV5-6 to TRBJ2-5; 8 bases are shared with TRBD2. The CDR3 has 17 amino acids. Trimming cost V 1 base and J 4 bases; bases outside gene matches: 12. Looked up from germline, CDR1 is SGHDT and CDR2 is YYEEEE.

This clone was observed a handful of times. This chain links TRBV5-1 with TRBJ1-3; unclear D gene. This CDR3 is built from 16 residues. The germline CDR1 and CDR2 sequences are SGHRS and YFSETQ. V was cut by 3 bases and J by 0 bases, with 13 bases left in between. The CDR3 nucleotides are TGCGCCAGCAGCTCGTCGGGTCTTAACTCTGGAAACACCATATATTTT. This translates into CASSSSGLNSGNTIYF.

This sequence joins TRBV12-5 and TRBJ1-1; D unclear. Germline CDR1 and CDR2: LGHNT and FRNRAP. The germline V and J ends were trimmed by 3 bases and 6 bases, with 20 bases remaining between them. CDR3 size: 16 residues. Here the CDR3 reads CASGFPHPDRIPEAFF. The CDR3 DNA follows: TGTGCTAGTGGTTTCCCCCACCCAGACCGCATCCCTGAAGCTTTCTTT.

This clone occurred once. The chain couples TRBV2 to TRBJ2-4; 12 bases are a match to TRBD1. V shed 4 bases, J shed 8 bases, and the junction held 6 bases outside the gene matches. The CDR3 sequence is 15 residues long. The germline CDR1 and CDR2 sequences are SNHLY and FYNNEI. The CDR3 DNA is TGTGCCAGCAGTGGGCGGGGACAGGGGGCAGACATTCAGTACTTC. Its translation: CASSGRGQGADIQYF.

V and J are TRBV5-1 and TRBJ2-2; 16 bases are a match to TRBD2. CDR1 is SGHRS and CDR2 is YFSETQ in the germline V gene. This CDR3 has 19 amino acids. V shed 0 bases, J shed 4 bases, and the junction held 6 bases outside the gene matches. The DNA for the CDR3 is TGCGCCAGCAGCTTGGTAGGGACTAGCGGGAGGGCCAGCACCGGGGAGCTGTTTTTT. Amino acid sequence: CASSLVGTSGRASTGELFF.

V gene TRBV6-1 combines with J gene TRBJ2-7; a possible D gene is TRBD1 (5 bases). This CDR3 comprises 16 residues. The V end was cut by 4 bases, the J end by 7 bases, with 23 bases between. From germline, CDR1 is MNHNS and CDR2 SASEGT. The CDR3 is CASSVIRQTLLWEQYF. CDR3 sequence (DNA): TGTGCCAGCAGTGTGATCCGACAGACCTTACTTTGGGAGCAGTACTTC.

J is TRBJ2-6 and V is TRBV11-1; 8 nucleotides line up with TRBD1. V was pared by 4 bases and J by 2 bases, with 10 bases of the junction left unmatched. CDR1 is SGHAT and CDR2 is FQDESV in the germline V gene (reference sequence). The CDR3 is 18 residues long. The CDR3 is CASSYRIQGEAGANVLTF. The CDR3 region has the DNA TGTGCCAGCAGCTACCGTATACAGGGGGAAGCTGGGGCCAACGTCCTGACTTTC.

The chain carries TRBV7-9 and TRBJ1-1; TRBD1 is a possible D gene (5 bases). V lost 5 bases and J 5 bases, leaving 12 bases between the germline ends. Per the germline V gene, CDR1 is SEHNR and CDR2 is FQNEAQ (reference sequence). CDR3 length: 13 residues. For the CDR3, the DNA is TGTGCCAGCAGCCCGACGCAGGGAACTGAAGCTTTCTTT. Protein: CASSPTQGTEAFF.

This chain joins TRBV18 and TRBJ2-1; D may match TRBD1 or TRBD2 (5 bases each). Trimming removed 0 bases at V and 10 bases at J, with 13 bases between. From germline, CDR1 is KGHSH and CDR2 LQKENI. The CDR3 totals 14 residues. CDR3 sequence reads: CASSPPRPRGEQFF. Here the CDR3 DNA reads TGTGCCAGCTCACCACCGCGGCCGAGGGGCGAGCAGTTCTTC. The full variable domain, its missing parts supplied by reference TRBV18 and TRBJ2-1, is NAGVMQNPRHLVRRRGQEARLRCSPMKGHSHVYWYRQLPEEGLKFMVYLQKENIIDESGMPKERFSAEFPKEGPSILRIQQVVRGDSAAYFCASSPPRPRGEQFFGPGTRLTVL.

The chain recombines TRBV9 with TRBJ2-5, with D perhaps TRBD1 or TRBD2 (5 bases each). The CDR3 consists of 14 residues. V was trimmed by 5 bases and J by 5 bases, leaving 16 bases between them. Germline values: CDR1 SGDLS, CDR2 YYNGEE. The CDR3 sequence: CASSPGRYSETQYF. The CDR3 coding sequence is TGTGCCAGCAGTCCGGGACGGTACTCGGAGACCCAGTACTTC.

V usage is TRBV4-1 and J usage is TRBJ2-5; 9 bases fit TRBD1. After removal of 4 bases from V and 3 bases from J, the junction contained 3 bases not matched to a gene. This CDR3 contains 14 residues. The germline gives CDR1 MGHRA, CDR2 YSYEKL. CDR3 region: CASSPGQGEETQYF. The DNA of the CDR3 is TGCGCCAGCAGCCCGGGACAGGGAGAAGAGACCCAGTACTTC.

The rearrangement uses TRBV4-1 and TRBJ2-3; TRBD1 matches at 8 bases. CDR3 size: 18 residues. From germline, CDR1 is MGHRA and CDR2 YSYEKL. Trimming took 4 bases from V and 1 from J; bases not matched to a gene: 13. The CDR3: CASSRTDLKTGGTDTQYF. The CDR3 DNA is TGCGCCAGCAGCCGGACCGACCTGAAGACAGGGGGCACAGATACGCAGTATTTT.

J is TRBJ2-6 and V is TRBV30; the D is unclear. In germline, CDR1 is GTSNPN, CDR2 SVGIG (reference sequence). The CDR3 has 15 amino acids. Trimming took 2 bases from V and 0 from J, leaving 8 bases between them. The CDR3 here is CAWSLQISGANVLTF. The CDR3 region has the DNA TGTGCCTGGAGTCTGCAGATCTCTGGGGCCAACGTCCTGACTTTC.

This clone was observed a handful of times. The chain is built from TRBV28 and TRBJ1-2; 7 bases are shared with TRBD1. The V segment lost 6 bases and the J segment 5 bases; nucleotides outside the gene matches: 9. The V gene's germline CDR1 is MDHEN and CDR2 SYDVKM. This CDR3 region has 14 residues. CDR3 DNA: TGTGCCAGCAGGGCAGGGGGGCAGTTATATGGCTACACCTTC. The encoded protein is CASRAGGQLYGYTF.

The V call is TRBV2, the J call TRBJ1-2; TRBD1 might be the D (6 bases). V lost 5 bases, J lost 8 bases, and 21 bases lay in between. The CDR3 has 15 residues. The germline CDR1 and CDR2 sequences are SNHLY and FYNNEI. The CDR3 DNA reads TGTGCCAGCAGTTTCCAGGGGAGACAGCAAGGAGGCTACACCTTC. Residues: CASSFQGRQQGGYTF.

This clone was seen only a few times. The chain joins TRBV5-1 to TRBJ1-5; perhaps TRBD1 as D (5 bases). Per germline, CDR1 SGHRS and CDR2 YFSETQ. Trimming shortened V by 4 bases and J by 2 bases, and 10 bases separated the two germline ends. The CDR3 runs to 14 residues. CDR3 DNA sequence: TGCGCCAGCAGCCCCCGGGGGGGCAATCAGCCCCAGCATTTT. Amino acid sequence: CASSPRGGNQPQHF.

This chain uses TRBV19 with TRBJ1-2; 9 bases fit TRBD1. V shed 7 bases, J shed 11 bases, and the junction held 8 bases outside the gene matches. The germline V gene encodes CDR1 LNHDA and CDR2 SQIVND (reference sequence). The CDR3 length is 12 residues. The CDR3 DNA is TGTGCCAGTACCCCGGGACAGGGCGGTTACACCTTC. Protein product: CASTPGQGGYTF.

The rearrangement joins TRBV11-2 to TRBJ2-5; D is possibly TRBD2 (6 bases). The CDR3 runs 17 residues. The germline V and J ends were trimmed by 5 bases and 4 bases, with 23 bases remaining between them. Germline CDR1 and CDR2: SGHAT and FQNNGV. DNA of the CDR3: TGTGCCAGCAGCATAAGAACACTAATTGGACTATCAGAGACCCAGTACTTC. Amino acid sequence: CASSIRTLIGLSETQYF.